This TCR beta chain was captured by sequencing in a study of a mutant IDH1 vaccine in newly diagnosed glioma. About the research overall: Of treated patients, 62.5% were men and approximately 40% women, averaging roughly 42 years.

The CDR3 has 14 amino acids. The J segment lost 4 bases and the V segment lost 2 bases, leaving 3 bases of the junction unmatched. CDR1 is SGHTA and CDR2 is FQGTGA in the germline V gene. Time point described: week 23, last vaccination. With topical imiquimod, each dose of the vaccine consisted of 300 ug of mutant IDH1 20-mer peptide. Method: immunoSEQ multiplex PCR; TCRdb's copy keeps in-frame clones and lacks some. The sample shows about 41,000 clones, around 79% of them seen only once. On this clone: Antigen specificity is unknown.

The V and J genes are TRBV7-3 and TRBJ1-1; 8 bases align to TRBD1. The sequences come from PBMCs, collected from a glioma patient whose treatment included an IDH1 peptide vaccine. This clonotype originated in a woman in her 40s with glioma. Some clones in this sample may be carry-over from other donors' samples. Here the CDR3 reads CASSLGQGLTEAFF. DNA for the CDR3: TGTGCCAGCAGCTTAGGACAGGGTCTCACTGAAGCTTTCTTT.